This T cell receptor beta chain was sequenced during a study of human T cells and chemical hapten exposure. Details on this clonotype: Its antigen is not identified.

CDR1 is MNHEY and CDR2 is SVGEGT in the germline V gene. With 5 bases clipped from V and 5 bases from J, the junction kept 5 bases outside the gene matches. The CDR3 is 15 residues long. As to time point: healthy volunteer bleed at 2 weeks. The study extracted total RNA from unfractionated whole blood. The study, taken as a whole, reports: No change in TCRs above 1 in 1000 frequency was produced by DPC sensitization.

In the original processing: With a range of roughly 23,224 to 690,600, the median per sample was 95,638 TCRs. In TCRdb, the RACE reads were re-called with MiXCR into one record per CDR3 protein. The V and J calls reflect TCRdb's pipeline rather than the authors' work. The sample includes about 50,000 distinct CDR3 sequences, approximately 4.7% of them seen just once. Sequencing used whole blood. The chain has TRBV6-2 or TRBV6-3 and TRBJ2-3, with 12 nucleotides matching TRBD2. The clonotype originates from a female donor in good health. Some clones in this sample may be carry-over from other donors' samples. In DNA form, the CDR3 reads TGTGCCAGCAGTCCGACTAGCGGGGGTGGAGATACGCAGTATTTT. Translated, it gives CASSPTSGGGDTQYF.